Following are 8 T cell receptor beta chains from one sample sequenced in a study of cytomegalovirus exposure and HLA in healthy donors. The PCR used 60 Vbeta and 13 Jbeta primers. The assay was immunoSEQ multiplex PCR, and TCRdb's table has in-frame clones only and misses some. The data show 43,000 or so clones, around 65% seen once. Sequencing input: PBMCs. These receptors were taken from a human donor in good health.

The chain is built from TRBV5-4 and TRBJ2-5; possibly TRBD1 for D (6 bases). CDR1 and CDR2 (germline): SGHNT, YYREEE (reference sequence). With 1 base removed from V and 3 bases from J, the gap between germline ends came to 10 bases. The CDR3 totals 14 residues. The CDR3 loop is CASSLPQGKETQYF. Here the CDR3 DNA reads TGTGCCAGCAGCTTGCCCCAGGGGAAAGAGACCCAGTACTTC.

This clone appeared once. This chain joins TRBV30 and TRBJ1-5, with TRBD1 matching over 9 bases. Germline CDR1 and CDR2: GTSNPN and SVGIG (reference sequence). V gave up 7 bases and J gave up 7 bases; unmatched junction bases: 11. The CDR3 extends over 14 amino acids. CDR3 nucleotide sequence: TGTGCCTATACTACCGGGACAGGGTGGCAGCCCCAGCATTTT. Residues: CAYTTGTGWQPQHF.

The sample holds a few counts of this clone. V and J are TRBV4-3 and TRBJ1-4, with no clear D. V dropped 1 base and J dropped 5 bases, with 14 bases sitting between them. This CDR3 is 16 amino acids long. Germline V gene lookup returns CDR1 LGHNA and CDR2 YSLEER. The CDR3 DNA sequence: TGCGCCAGCAGCCAAGTTTTAAAGAGGTCCAATGAAAAACTGTTTTTT. Amino acid sequence: CASSQVLKRSNEKLFF.

The CDR3 is CSVEVFPGQGNGYTF. CDR3 coding DNA: TGCAGCGTTGAAGTCTTTCCGGGACAGGGAAATGGCTACACCTTC. The chain combines TRBV29-1 with TRBJ1-2; 9 positions match TRBD1. V trimming: 1 base; J trimming: 6 bases; junction bases outside the gene matches: 9. The CDR3 spans 15 residues. Per germline, CDR1 SQVTM and CDR2 ANQGSEA. Supplemented by reference TRBV29-1 and TRBJ1-2, the full variable domain reads SAVISQKPSRDICQRGTSLTIQCQVDSQVTMMFWYRQQPGQSLTLIATANQGSEATYESGFVIDKFPISRPNLTFSTLTVSNMSPEDSSIYLCSVEVFPGQGNGYTFGSGTRLTVV.

The chain carries TRBV6-1 and TRBJ2-2; 7 nucleotides align to TRBD1. Trimming at V came to 1 base and at J to 3 bases, leaving 2 bases not matched to a gene. This CDR3 has 15 amino acids. Looked up from germline, CDR1 is MNHNS and CDR2 is SASEGT. The CDR3 bases are TGTGCCAGCAGTGAAGGACAGGGCTACACCGGGGAGCTGTTTTTT. This encodes CASSEGQGYTGELFF.

This clone was detected a few times. This sample also contains other DNA sequences that code for the same CDR3. The rearrangement joins TRBV6-1 to TRBJ2-5; D possibly corresponds to TRBD2 (6 bases). The CDR3 consists of 15 residues. Looked up from germline, CDR1 is MNHNS and CDR2 is SASEGT. Trimming pared 4 bases from V and 9 bases from J, leaving 21 bases between. CDR3 nucleotide sequence: TGTGCCAGCAGTGCCCGTCAGGGAGGCCATGCGGCCCAGTACTTC. It yields the protein CASSARQGGHAAQYF.

This clone occurred once. In nucleotides, the CDR3 is TGCGCCAGCAGTGAAGACTCCCCAGAGCAGTTCTTC. Translating it yields CASSEDSPEQFF. This chain connects TRBV10-2 to TRBJ2-1, with no clear D. V dropped 3 bases and J dropped 10 bases, with 10 bases sitting between them. From germline, CDR1 is WSHSY and CDR2 SAAADI. This CDR3 region has 12 residues.

The chain carries TRBV7-6 and TRBJ2-7, with D uncertain. The germline gives CDR1 SGHVS, CDR2 FNYEAQ. The V end was cut by 4 bases, the J end by 3 bases, with 13 bases between. This CDR3 spans 14 amino acids. The CDR3, as DNA: TGTGCCAGCAGCTGGTGGCACCGAGGCTACGAGCAGTACTTC. It yields the protein CASSWWHRGYEQYF.